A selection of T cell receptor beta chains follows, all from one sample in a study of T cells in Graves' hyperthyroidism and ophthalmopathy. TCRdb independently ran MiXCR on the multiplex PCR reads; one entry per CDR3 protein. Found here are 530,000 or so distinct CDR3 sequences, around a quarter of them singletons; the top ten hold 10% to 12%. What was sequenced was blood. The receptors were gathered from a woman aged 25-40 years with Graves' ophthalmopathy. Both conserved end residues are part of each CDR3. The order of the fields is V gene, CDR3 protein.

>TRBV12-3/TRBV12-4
CASSQTGGEQYF
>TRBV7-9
CASSLAGDRAYGYTF
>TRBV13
CASSGGQAILYEQYF
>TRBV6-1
CASSARVGIDEQYF
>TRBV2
CASSATFNSYEQYF
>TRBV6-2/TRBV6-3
CASTHVLGHETQYF
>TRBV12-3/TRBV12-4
CASSGDYNSPLHF
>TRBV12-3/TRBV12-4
CASSLMTGRSYEQYF
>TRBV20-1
CSAPTGEGTEAFF
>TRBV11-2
CASSPGQGTGTEAFF
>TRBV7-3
CASSLGPGSKNIQYF
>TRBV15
CATSRDAETQYF
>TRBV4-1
CASRRGQFASYEQYF
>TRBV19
CASGWPQHF
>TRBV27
CASSPGVPALNTIYF
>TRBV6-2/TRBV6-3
CASNLLDSNQPQHF
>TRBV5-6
CASSNSTYLEVGRDQPQHF
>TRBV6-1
CASTALGGVQYF
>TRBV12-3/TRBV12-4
CASSGQLNTEAFF
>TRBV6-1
CASSEAVPLEQYF
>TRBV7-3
CASSLTGTSGQETQYF
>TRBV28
CASSGWYLSRDQPQHF
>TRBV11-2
CASSSLSYTEAFF
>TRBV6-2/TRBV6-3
CASSYASQGSNQPQHF
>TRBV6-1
CASSEPQDRYEQYF
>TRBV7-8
CASSPGTGRGGYEQYF
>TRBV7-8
CASSPRRRENYEQYF
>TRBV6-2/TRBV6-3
CASSYGTGASGANVLTF
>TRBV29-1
CSVEQMTAANTGELFF
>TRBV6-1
CASSGGSSYEQYF
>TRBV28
CASSSKAGYGYTF
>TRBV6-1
CASKVLGIMNTEAFF
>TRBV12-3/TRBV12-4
CASSLGEGLSYGYTF
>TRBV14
CASSLGQGAHYGYTF
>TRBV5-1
CASSLDGRLGYTF
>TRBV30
CAWSVRRSGGLAFF
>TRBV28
CASTTGLKNIKYF
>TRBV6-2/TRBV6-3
CASSGTDETQYF
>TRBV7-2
CASSFYRGGAYEQYF
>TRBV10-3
CAISEGRGKGANVLTF
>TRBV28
CASSHGTGTVGYTF
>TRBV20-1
CSAPTGTGIPGQYF
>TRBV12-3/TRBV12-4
CASRSLLQGASYGYTF
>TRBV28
CASSSEGGYTNYGYTF
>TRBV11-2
CASSLQGAPGETQYF